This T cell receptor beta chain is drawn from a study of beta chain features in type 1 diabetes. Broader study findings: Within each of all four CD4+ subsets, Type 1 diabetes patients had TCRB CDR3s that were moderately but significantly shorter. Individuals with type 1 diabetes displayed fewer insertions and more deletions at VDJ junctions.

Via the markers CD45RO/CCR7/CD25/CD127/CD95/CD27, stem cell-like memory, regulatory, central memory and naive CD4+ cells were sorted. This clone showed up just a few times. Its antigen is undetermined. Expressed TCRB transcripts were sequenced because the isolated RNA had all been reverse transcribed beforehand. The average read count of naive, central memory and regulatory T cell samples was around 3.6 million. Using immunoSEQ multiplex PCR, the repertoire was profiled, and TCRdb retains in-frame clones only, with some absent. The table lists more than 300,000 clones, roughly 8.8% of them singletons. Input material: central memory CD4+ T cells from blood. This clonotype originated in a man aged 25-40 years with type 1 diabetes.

The CDR3 sequence: CAIRDPRGDQETQYF. CDR3 sequence (DNA): TGTGCCATCAGGGACCCTCGGGGGGACCAAGAGACCCAGTACTTC. V and J are TRBV10-3 and TRBJ2-5; 7 nucleotides align to TRBD2. The V gene's germline CDR1 is ENHRY and CDR2 SYGVKD. Trimming at V came to 6 bases and at J to 0 bases, leaving 7 bases not matched to a gene. This CDR3 comprises 15 residues.